The rows below give T cell receptor beta chains drawn from one sample of a study of cytomegalovirus exposure and HLA in healthy donors. Profiling relied on immunoSEQ multiplex PCR, and the TCRdb table lists in-frame clones only, not all of them. The table records 150,000 to 190,000 clones, 75% of them present only once. What was sequenced was PBMCs. The receptors derive from a young man in good health and CMV-seronegative. Both conserved end residues are part of each CDR3. The D gene is left open where the match is weak. Where a row states a size, it is once, few, many or the class of an expanded clone; other rows omit it.

V: TRBV7-9; length: 16; D: TRBD2; J: TRBJ2-2; size: few; CDR3: CASSLRLAVNTGELFF; DNA: TGTGCCAGCAGCTTAAGACTAGCGGTTAACACCGGGGAGCTGTTTTTT
V: TRBV18; length: 16; D: -; J: TRBJ2-7; size: -; CDR3: CASSPTPGHSSYEQYF; DNA: TGTGCCAGCTCACCCACCCCGGGACATAGCTCCTACGAGCAGTACTTC
V: TRBV19; length: 16; D: TRBD2; J: TRBJ2-2; size: -; CDR3: CASMVGGRTGGGELFF; DNA: TGTGCCAGTATGGTGGGCGGGAGGACCGGAGGGGGGGAGCTGTTTTTT
V: TRBV9; length: 17; D: -; J: TRBJ2-2; size: -; CDR3: CASSATILRQNTGELFF; DNA: TGTGCCAGCAGCGCCACAATACTGAGACAAAACACCGGGGAGCTGTTTTTT
V: TRBV27; length: 12; D: -; J: TRBJ2-3; size: -; CDR3: CASGRAGPLEYF; DNA: TGTGCCAGCGGACGCGCGGGACCCCTGGAGTATTTT
V: TRBV4-3; length: 13; D: -; J: TRBJ2-7; size: -; CDR3: CASSQDRKYEQYF; DNA: TGCGCCAGCAGCCAAGATAGAAAGTACGAGCAGTACTTC
V: TRBV19; length: 14; D: -; J: TRBJ2-2; size: -; CDR3: CASSNYMSTGELFF; DNA: TGTGCCAGTAGTAATTACATGTCCACCGGGGAGCTGTTTTTT
V: TRBV7-2; length: 15; D: TRBD2; J: TRBJ2-7; size: -; CDR3: CASSLRGTSGSLKYF; DNA: TGTGCCAGCAGCTTACGCGGGACTAGCGGGAGTCTAAAGTACTTC
V: TRBV6-1; length: 15; D: -; J: TRBJ2-2; size: -; CDR3: CASSEGGENTGELFF; DNA: TGTGCCAGCAGTGAAGGGGGAGAGAACACCGGGGAGCTGTTTTTT
V: TRBV29-1; length: 16; D: -; J: TRBJ1-1; size: -; CDR3: CSVYTSGEGLNTEAFF; DNA: TGCAGCGTATACACCTCAGGGGAGGGGTTGAACACTGAAGCTTTCTTT
V: TRBV7-2; length: 11; D: -; J: TRBJ2-7; size: -; CDR3: CASSDSYEQYF; DNA: TGTGCCAGCAGCGATAGCTACGAGCAGTACTTC
V: TRBV19; length: 16; D: -; J: TRBJ2-2; size: -; CDR3: CASSIDRQGPTGELFF; DNA: TGTGCCAGTAGTATAGATCGTCAGGGTCCCACCGGGGAGCTGTTTTTT
V: TRBV15; length: 14; D: TRBD1; J: TRBJ2-3; size: once; CDR3: CATSRDYVKDRGNF; DNA: TGTGCCACCAGCAGAGATTACGTGAAGGACAGGGGAAATTTC
V: TRBV6-4; length: 13; D: -; J: TRBJ1-2; size: -; CDR3: CASSGGSNYGYTF; DNA: TGTGCCAGCAGTGGAGGCAGTAACTATGGCTACACCTTC
V: TRBV9; length: 16; D: -; J: TRBJ2-3; size: once; CDR3: CASSTQAALRGDTQYF; DNA: TGTGCCAGCAGCACCCAAGCGGCCCTTAGAGGAGATACGCAGTATTTT
V: TRBV5-1; length: 15; D: -; J: TRBJ2-1; size: -; CDR3: CASSLRGSSYNEQFF; DNA: TGCGCCAGCAGCTTGCGGGGTAGCTCCTACAATGAGCAGTTCTTC
V: TRBV6-5; length: 16; D: TRBD2; J: TRBJ2-1; size: once; CDR3: CASSFSSGRAVDEQFF; DNA: TGTGCCAGCAGTTTTTCTAGCGGGAGGGCCGTCGATGAGCAGTTCTTC
V: TRBV6-6; length: 13; D: -; J: TRBJ2-3; size: -; CDR3: CASSYSFGNTQYF; DNA: TGTGCCAGCAGTTACTCCTTCGGGAATACGCAGTATTTT
V: TRBV10-1; length: 15; D: TRBD1; J: TRBJ1-4; size: -; CDR3: CASSPGQATNEKLFF; DNA: TGCGCCAGCAGTCCCGGACAGGCAACTAATGAAAAACTGTTTTTT
V: TRBV7-2; length: 14; D: -; J: TRBJ2-7; size: -; CDR3: CASSPSQGRYEQYF; DNA: TGTGCCAGCAGCCCCTCGCAGGGCCGATACGAGCAGTACTTC
V: TRBV7-2; length: 16; D: -; J: TRBJ1-2; size: once; CDR3: CASSPQVVGQGYGYTF; DNA: TGTGCCAGCAGCCCCCAGGTAGTAGGGCAGGGCTATGGCTACACCTTC
V: TRBV4-1; length: 14; D: -; J: TRBJ1-1; size: -; CDR3: CASSQEMLETEAFF; DNA: TGCGCCAGCAGCCAAGAAATGTTGGAGACTGAAGCTTTCTTT